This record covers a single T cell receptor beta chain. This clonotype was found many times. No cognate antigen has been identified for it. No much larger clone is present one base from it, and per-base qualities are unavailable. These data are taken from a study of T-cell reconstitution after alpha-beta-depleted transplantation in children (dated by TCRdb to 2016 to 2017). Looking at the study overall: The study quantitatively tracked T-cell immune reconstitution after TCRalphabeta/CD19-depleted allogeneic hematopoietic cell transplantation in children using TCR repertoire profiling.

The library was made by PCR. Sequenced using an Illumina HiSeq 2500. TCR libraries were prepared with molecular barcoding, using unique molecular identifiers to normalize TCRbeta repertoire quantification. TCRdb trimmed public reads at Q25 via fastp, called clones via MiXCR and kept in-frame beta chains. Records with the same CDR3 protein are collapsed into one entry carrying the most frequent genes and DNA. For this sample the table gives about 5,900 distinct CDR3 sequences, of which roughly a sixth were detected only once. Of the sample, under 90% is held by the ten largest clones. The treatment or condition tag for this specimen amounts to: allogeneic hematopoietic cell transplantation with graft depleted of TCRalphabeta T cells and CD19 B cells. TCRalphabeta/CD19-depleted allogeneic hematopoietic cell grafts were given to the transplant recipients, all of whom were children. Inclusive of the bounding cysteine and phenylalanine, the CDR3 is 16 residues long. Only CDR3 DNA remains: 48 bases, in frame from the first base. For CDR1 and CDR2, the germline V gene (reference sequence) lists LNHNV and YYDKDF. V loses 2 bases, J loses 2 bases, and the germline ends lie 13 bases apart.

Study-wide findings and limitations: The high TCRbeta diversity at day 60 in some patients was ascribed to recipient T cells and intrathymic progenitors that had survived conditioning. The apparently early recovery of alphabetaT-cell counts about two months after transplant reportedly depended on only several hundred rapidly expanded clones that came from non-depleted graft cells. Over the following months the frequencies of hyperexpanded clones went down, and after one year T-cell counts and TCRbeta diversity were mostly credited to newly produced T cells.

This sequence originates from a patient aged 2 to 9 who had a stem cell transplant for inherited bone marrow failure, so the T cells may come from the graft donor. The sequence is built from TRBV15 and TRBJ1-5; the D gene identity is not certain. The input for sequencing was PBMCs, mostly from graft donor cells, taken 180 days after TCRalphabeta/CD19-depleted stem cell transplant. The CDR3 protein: CATSRRRTGGNQPQHF. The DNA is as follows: TGTGCCACCAGCAGACGGAGGACCGGAGGCAATCAGCCCCAGCATTTT.